This T cell receptor beta chain was recovered during a study of blood T cell repertoires in COVID-19. Study as a whole: Italy, Spain and the United States were the sources of the convalescent and acute COVID-19 samples. Sample material is recorded as cDNA or gDNA derived from T cells, B-cell-depleted T cells, or PBMCs.

CDR1 and CDR2 (germline): SGHTA, FQGTGA. Trimming took off 5 bases at V and 1 base at J, with 8 bases between the two ends. The CDR3 runs to 13 residues. Per the study methods: Reference gene primer amplification gave estimated nucleated cell counts. Here immunoSEQ multiplex PCR was the method, and the copy in TCRdb shows in-frame clones only, minus some. V and J calls and clone size are copied from that table; D and trimming were computed from the DNA. The data contain approximately 280,000 clones, approximately 86% of them singletons. The J gene is TRBJ1-1, the V gene TRBV7-3; perhaps TRBD1 as D (5 bases). Sequenced sample: peripheral blood. The sequence was obtained from a man aged 18-30 years with active or convalescent COVID-19. CDR3: CASSRQQNTEAFF. CDR3 DNA: TGTGCCAGCAGCAGACAGCAGAACACTGAAGCTTTCTTT.